These T cell receptor beta chains were read from a single sample in a study of CD8+ T cells in alopecia areata. Some clones are missing from TCRdb's copy, which holds only in-frame ones; the method was immunoSEQ multiplex PCR. The sample lists about 100,000 clones; roughly 47% were seen once. The sample here was CD8+ T cells sorted from blood, taken at week 24, from a patient treated with tofacitinib. These receptors all come from a human donor with alopecia areata. The CDR3 runs from the conserved cysteine through the conserved F or W. The D gene is left open where the match is weak. Size is stated for part of the rows, as once, few or many counts, or as a class when the clone is expanded.

14 TRBJ2-7 few TRBV7-9 - CASSFRDGSYEQYF TGTGCCAGCAGCTTCCGGGACGGATCCTACGAGCAGTACTTC
16 TRBJ2-2 - TRBV7-9 TRBD2 CASRRSLADDTGELFF TGTGCCAGCAGAAGGTCGCTAGCGGATGACACCGGGGAGCTGTTTTTT
13 TRBJ2-7 once TRBV6-5 - CASSYARTYEQYF TGTGCCAGCAGTTACGCTAGAACCTACGAGCAGTACTTC
15 TRBJ2-7 - TRBV6-1 TRBD1 CASSEVGTGYREQYF TGTGCCAGCAGTGAAGTTGGGACAGGGTACCGCGAGCAGTACTTC
13 TRBJ1-1 few TRBV4-1 - CASSQQENTEAFF TGCGCCAGCAGCCAACAGGAGAACACTGAAGCTTTCTTT
15 TRBJ2-5 - TRBV11-1 TRBD2 CASSPWTSPQETQYF TGTGCCAGCAGCCCGTGGACTAGCCCCCAAGAGACCCAGTACTTC
14 TRBJ1-2 - TRBV19 TRBD1 CASSIDRAHYGYTF TGTGCCAGTAGTATCGACAGGGCCCACTATGGCTACACCTTC
16 TRBJ2-2 few TRBV9 - CASSGGLAVNTGELFF TGTGCCAGCAGCGGGGGGTTAGCGGTGAACACCGGGGAGCTGTTTTTT
15 TRBJ2-7 - TRBV27 TRBD2 CASSPGTSGRGEQYF TGTGCCAGCAGTCCCGGGACTAGCGGGAGGGGCGAGCAGTACTTC
14 TRBJ2-2 medium-sized TRBV30 TRBD2 CAWETSAGTGELFF TGTGCCTGGGAGACTAGCGCAGGAACCGGGGAGCTGTTTTTT
12 TRBJ1-5 few TRBV27 - CASGWGFEAQHF TGTGCCAGCGGATGGGGTTTCGAAGCCCAGCATTTT
15 TRBJ1-5 - TRBV28 - CASSPTGRGNQPQHF TGTGCCAGCAGCCCGACAGGCAGGGGCAATCAGCCCCAGCATTTT
15 TRBJ1-1 few TRBV19 TRBD1 CASSISGQVNTEAFF TGTGCCAGTAGTATATCGGGACAGGTGAACACTGAAGCTTTCTTT
13 TRBJ2-3 - TRBV16 - CASSWNNKDTQYF TGTGCCAGCAGCTGGAATAATAAGGATACGCAGTATTTT
12 TRBJ2-4 few TRBV5-1 - CASTSGMDIQYF TGCGCCAGCACCTCAGGGATGGACATTCAGTACTTC
15 TRBJ1-2 - TRBV5-1 - CASSLPAVANYGYTF TGTGCCAGCAGCTTGCCGGCCGTAGCTAACTATGGCTACACCTTC
14 TRBJ2-2 - TRBV6-5 - CASSYGPNTGELFF TGTGCCAGCAGTTACGGGCCTAACACCGGGGAGCTGTTTTTT
15 TRBJ1-4 - TRBV4-1 - CASSTRTGAAEKLFF TGCGCCAGCAGCACAAGAACGGGGGCGGCTGAAAAACTGTTTTTT
15 TRBJ1-1 - TRBV6-1 - CASSEYPSMNTEAFF TGTGCCAGCAGTGAGTACCCCTCCATGAACACTGAAGCTTTCTTT
13 TRBJ2-7 few TRBV25-1 - CATRGQSSYEQYF TGTGCCACCCGCGGCCAAAGCTCCTACGAGCAGTACTTC
14 TRBJ2-2 - TRBV2 TRBD2 CAIDSGRATGELFF TGTGCCATTGACAGCGGGAGGGCCACCGGGGAGCTGTTTTTT
12 TRBJ2-7 - TRBV7-9 - CASSFGQDEQYF TGTGCCAGCAGCTTCGGACAAGACGAGCAGTACTTC
14 TRBJ2-7 - TRBV27 - CASSPIRTDYEQYF TGTGCCAGCAGTCCAATACGGACAGACTACGAGCAGTACTTC
13 TRBJ2-1 - TRBV29-1 - CSVVLNRDNEQFF TGCAGCGTAGTTCTAAACAGGGACAATGAGCAGTTCTTC
15 TRBJ1-5 - TRBV4-1 - CASSSRESSNQPQHF TGCGCCAGCAGCTCCCGGGAGAGTAGCAATCAGCCCCAGCATTTT
11 TRBJ2-7 few TRBV29-1 TRBD1 CSVGQGSEQYF TGCAGCGTTGGACAGGGAAGCGAGCAGTACTTC
15 TRBJ2-1 - TRBV13 - CASSSIVNLNNEQFF TGTGCCAGCAGCAGCATAGTAAACCTTAACAATGAGCAGTTCTTC
12 TRBJ1-1 many TRBV5-4 - CASSLRNTEAFF TGTGCCAGCAGCTTGCGGAACACTGAAGCTTTCTTT
17 TRBJ2-3 - TRBV28 - CASSHSLGANFPDTQYF TGTGCCAGCAGCCACTCACTTGGGGCAAACTTCCCAGATACGCAGTATTTT